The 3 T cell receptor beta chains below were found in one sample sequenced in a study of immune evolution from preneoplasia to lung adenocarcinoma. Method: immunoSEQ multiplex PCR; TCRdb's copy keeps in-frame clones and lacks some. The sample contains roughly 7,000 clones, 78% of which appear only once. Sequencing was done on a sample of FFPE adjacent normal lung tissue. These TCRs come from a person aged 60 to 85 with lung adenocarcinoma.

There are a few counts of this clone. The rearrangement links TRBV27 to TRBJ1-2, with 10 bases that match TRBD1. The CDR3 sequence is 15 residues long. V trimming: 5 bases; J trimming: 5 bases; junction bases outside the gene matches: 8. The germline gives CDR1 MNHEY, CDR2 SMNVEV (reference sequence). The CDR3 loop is CASSTRDRGFYGYTF. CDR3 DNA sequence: TGTGCCAGCAGTACCCGGGACAGGGGATTTTATGGCTACACCTTC.

The CDR3 nucleotides read TGTGCCATCAGTCCGAGTGGGTTACGCCAAGAGACCCAGTACTTC. Its protein is CAISPSGLRQETQYF. The chain couples TRBV10-3 to TRBJ2-5; no reliable D call. The CDR3 extends over 15 amino acids. Germline V gene sequence: CDR1 ENHRY, CDR2 SYGVKD. The V gene lost 5 bases and the J gene lost 1 base, with 14 bases spanning the gap.

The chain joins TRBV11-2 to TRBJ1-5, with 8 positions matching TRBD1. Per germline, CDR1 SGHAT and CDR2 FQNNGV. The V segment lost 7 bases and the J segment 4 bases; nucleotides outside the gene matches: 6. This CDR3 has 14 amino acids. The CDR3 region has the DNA TGTGCCAGCACCCTCGGACAGGGTAATCAGCCCCAGCATTTT. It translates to CASTLGQGNQPQHF.